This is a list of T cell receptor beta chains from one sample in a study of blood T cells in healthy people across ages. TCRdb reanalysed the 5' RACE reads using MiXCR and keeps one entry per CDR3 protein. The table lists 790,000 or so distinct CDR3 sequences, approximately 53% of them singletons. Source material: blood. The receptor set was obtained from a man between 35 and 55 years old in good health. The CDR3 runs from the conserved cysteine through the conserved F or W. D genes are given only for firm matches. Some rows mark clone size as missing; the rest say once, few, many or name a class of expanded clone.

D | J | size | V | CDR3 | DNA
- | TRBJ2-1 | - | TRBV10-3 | CAISEGDLAGNEQFF | TGTGCCATCAGTGAGGGGGACCTAGCCGGCAATGAGCAGTTCTTC
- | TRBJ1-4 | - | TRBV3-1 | CASSQFRGQGNEKLFF | TGTGCCAGCAGCCAATTTAGAGGGCAGGGGAATGAAAAACTGTTTTTT
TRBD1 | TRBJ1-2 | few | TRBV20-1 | CSARVGDRGSYTF | TGCAGTGCTAGAGTCGGGGACAGGGGGAGCTACACCTTC
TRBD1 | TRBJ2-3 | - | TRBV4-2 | CASSQQLRQGRTDTQYF | TGTGCCAGCAGCCAACAACTGCGACAGGGGAGGACAGATACGCAGTATTTT
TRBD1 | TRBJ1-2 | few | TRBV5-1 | CASSPDRAEGYTF | TGCGCCAGCAGTCCAGACAGGGCTGAAGGCTACACCTTC
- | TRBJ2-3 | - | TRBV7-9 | CASSRDPGTVDTQYF | TGTGCCAGCAGTAGGGATCCGGGGACGGTGGATACGCAGTATTTT
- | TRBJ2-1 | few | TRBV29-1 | CSVEEGLENEQFF | TGCAGCGTTGAAGAGGGGCTCGAGAATGAGCAGTTCTTC
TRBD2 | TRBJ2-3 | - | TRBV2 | CASSWGLAGTDTQYF | TGTGCCAGCAGTTGGGGACTAGCGGGAACAGATACGCAGTATTTT
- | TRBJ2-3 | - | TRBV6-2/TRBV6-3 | CASSFQRDTQYF | TGTGCCAGCAGTTTCCAGCGGGATACGCAGTATTTT
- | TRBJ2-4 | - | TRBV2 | CASLLAKNIQYF | TGTGCCAGCCTTCTAGCCAAAAACATTCAGTACTTC
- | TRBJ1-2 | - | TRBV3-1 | CASSQEPGRAALYGYTF | TGTGCCAGCAGCCAAGAGCCGGGGCGGGCGGCCCTATATGGCTACACCTTC
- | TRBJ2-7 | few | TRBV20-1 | CSARDFPFNEQYF | TGCAGTGCTAGAGATTTCCCCTTCAACGAGCAGTACTTC
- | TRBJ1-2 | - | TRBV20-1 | CSARPRGTGGYTF | TGCAGTGCTAGGCCTCGGGGGACTGGAGGCTACACCTTC
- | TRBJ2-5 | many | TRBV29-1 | CSVFNQETQYF | TGCAGCGTCTTTAACCAAGAGACCCAGTACTTC